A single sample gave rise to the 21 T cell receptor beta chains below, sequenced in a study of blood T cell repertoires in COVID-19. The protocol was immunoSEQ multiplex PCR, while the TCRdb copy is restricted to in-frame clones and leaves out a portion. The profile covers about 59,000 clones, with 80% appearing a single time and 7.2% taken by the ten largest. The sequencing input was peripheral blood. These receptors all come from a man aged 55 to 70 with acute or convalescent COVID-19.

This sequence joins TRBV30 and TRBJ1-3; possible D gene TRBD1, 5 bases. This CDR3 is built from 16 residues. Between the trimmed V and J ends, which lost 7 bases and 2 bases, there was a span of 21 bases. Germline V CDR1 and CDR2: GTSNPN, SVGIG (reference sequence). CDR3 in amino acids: CAYVGAEAGPGNTIYF. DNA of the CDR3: TGTGCCTACGTTGGGGCTGAGGCAGGGCCTGGAAACACCATATATTTT.

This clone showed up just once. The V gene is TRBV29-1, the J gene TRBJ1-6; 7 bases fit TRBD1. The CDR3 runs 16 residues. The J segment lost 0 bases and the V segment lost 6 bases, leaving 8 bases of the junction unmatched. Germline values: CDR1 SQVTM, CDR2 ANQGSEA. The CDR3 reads CSVPPRGSSYNSPLHF. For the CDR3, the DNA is TGCAGCGTCCCTCCCAGGGGGAGCTCCTATAATTCACCCCTCCACTTT.

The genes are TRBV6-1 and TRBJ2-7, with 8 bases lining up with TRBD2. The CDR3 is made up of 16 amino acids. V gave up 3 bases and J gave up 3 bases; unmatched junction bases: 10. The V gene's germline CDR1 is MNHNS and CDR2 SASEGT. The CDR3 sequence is CASSEPREGRYYEQYF. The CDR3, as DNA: TGTGCCAGCAGTGAGCCCCGGGAGGGACGCTACTACGAGCAGTACTTC.

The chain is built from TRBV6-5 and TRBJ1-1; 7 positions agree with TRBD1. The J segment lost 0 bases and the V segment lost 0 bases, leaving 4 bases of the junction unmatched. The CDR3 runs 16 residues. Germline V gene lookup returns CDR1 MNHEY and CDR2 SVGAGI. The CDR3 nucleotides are TGTGCCAGCAGTTACTCGACAGGGTGGGTGAACACTGAAGCTTTCTTT. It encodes CASSYSTGWVNTEAFF.

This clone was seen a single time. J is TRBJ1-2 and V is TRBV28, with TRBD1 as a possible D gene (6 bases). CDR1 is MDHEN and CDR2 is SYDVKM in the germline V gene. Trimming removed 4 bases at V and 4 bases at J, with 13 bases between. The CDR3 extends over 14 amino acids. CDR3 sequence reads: CASSSGTGIYGYTF. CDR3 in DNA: TGTGCCAGCAGTTCCGGCACAGGGATCTATGGCTACACCTTC.

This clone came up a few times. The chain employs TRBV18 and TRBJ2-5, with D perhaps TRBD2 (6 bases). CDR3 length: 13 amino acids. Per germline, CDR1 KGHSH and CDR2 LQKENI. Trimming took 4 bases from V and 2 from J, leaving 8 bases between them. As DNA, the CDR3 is TGTGCCAGCTCACGCGGGGTACAAGAGACCCAGTACTTC. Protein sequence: CASSRGVQETQYF.

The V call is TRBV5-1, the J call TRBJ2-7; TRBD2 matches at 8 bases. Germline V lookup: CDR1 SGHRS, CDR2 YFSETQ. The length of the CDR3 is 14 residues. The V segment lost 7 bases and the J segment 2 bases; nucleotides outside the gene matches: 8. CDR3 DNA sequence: TGCGCCAGCGCAGACATCGGGGGGGCCTACGAGCAGTACTTC. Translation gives CASADIGGAYEQYF.

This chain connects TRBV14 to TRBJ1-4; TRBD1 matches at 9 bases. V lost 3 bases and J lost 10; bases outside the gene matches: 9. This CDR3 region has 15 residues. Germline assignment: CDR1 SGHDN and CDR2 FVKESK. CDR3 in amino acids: CASSQKQGAVAKLFF. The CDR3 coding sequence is TGTGCCAGCAGCCAGAAACAGGGGGCGGTGGCAAAACTGTTTTTT.

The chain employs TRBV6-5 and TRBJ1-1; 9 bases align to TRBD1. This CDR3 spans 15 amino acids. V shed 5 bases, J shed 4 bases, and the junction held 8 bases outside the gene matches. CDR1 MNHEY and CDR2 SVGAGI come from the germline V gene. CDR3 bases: TGTGCCAGCAGTCCCAACAGGGGGCACGGCACTGAAGCTTTCTTT. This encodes CASSPNRGHGTEAFF.

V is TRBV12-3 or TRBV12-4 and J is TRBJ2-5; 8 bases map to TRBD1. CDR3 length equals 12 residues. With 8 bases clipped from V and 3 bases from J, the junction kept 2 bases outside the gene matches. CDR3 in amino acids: CASGQGKETQYF. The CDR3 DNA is TGTGCCAGCGGACAGGGTAAAGAGACCCAGTACTTC.

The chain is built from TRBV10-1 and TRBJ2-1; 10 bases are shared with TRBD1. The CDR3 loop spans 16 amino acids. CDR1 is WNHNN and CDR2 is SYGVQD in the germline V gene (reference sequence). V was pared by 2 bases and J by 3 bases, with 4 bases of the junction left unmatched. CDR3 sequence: CASSESGTGDYNEQFF. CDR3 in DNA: TGCGCCAGCAGTGAGAGCGGGACAGGGGACTACAATGAGCAGTTCTTC.

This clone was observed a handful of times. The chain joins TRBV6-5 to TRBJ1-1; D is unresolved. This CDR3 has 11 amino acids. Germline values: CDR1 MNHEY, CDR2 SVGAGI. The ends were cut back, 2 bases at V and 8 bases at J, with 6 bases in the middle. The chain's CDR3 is CASSYGQEAFF. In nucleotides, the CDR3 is TGTGCCAGCAGTTACGGGCAGGAAGCTTTCTTT.

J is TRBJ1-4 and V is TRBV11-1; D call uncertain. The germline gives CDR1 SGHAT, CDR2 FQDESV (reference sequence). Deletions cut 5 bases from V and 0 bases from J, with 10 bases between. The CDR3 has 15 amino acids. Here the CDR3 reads CASSPPGATNEKLFF. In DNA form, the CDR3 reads TGTGCCAGCAGCCCCCCGGGTGCAACTAATGAAAAACTGTTTTTT.

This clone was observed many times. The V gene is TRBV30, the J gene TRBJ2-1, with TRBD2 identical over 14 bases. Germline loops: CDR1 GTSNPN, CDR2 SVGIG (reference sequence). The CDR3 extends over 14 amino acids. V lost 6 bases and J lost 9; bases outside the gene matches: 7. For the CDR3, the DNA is TGTGCCTGCTATCCGGGACTAGCGGGGGTTGAGCAGTTCTTC. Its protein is CACYPGLAGVEQFF.

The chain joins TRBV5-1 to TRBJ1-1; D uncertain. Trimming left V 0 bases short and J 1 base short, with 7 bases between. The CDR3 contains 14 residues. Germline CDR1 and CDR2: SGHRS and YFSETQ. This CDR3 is CASSLDNRNTEAFF. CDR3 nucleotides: TGCGCCAGCAGCTTGGACAACCGGAACACTGAAGCTTTCTTT.

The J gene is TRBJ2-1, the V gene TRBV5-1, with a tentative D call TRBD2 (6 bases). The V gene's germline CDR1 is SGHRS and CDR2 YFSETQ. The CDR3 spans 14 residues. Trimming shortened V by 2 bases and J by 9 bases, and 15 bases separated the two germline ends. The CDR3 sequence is CASSLRLGKGEQFF. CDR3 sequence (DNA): TGCGCCAGCAGCTTAAGACTAGGCAAGGGTGAGCAGTTCTTC.

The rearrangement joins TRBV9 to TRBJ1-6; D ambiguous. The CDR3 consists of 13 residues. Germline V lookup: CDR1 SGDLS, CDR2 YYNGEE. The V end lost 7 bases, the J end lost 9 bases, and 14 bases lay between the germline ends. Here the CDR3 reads CASRGPNTSPLHF. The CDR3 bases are TGTGCCAGCCGTGGGCCAAATACTTCACCCCTCCACTTT. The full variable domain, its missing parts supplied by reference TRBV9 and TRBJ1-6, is DSGVTQTPKHLITATGQRVTLRCSPRSGDLSVYWYQQSLDQGLQFLIQYYNGEERAKGNILERFSAQQFPDLHSELNLSSLELGDSALYFCASRGPNTSPLHFGNGTRLTVT.

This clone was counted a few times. DNA of the CDR3: TGTGCCACCAGTGATTTAACAGGGGACCAGCCCCAGCATTTT. Amino acids: CATSDLTGDQPQHF. The chain has TRBV24-1 and TRBJ1-5, with 7 bases matching TRBD1. Germline values: CDR1 KGHDR, CDR2 SFDVKD. The CDR3 loop spans 14 amino acids. With 1 base clipped from V and 7 bases from J, the junction kept 3 bases outside the gene matches.

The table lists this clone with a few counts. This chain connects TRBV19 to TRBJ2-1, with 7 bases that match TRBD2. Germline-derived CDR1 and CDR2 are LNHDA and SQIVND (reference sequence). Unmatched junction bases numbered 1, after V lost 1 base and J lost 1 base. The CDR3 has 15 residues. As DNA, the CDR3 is TGTGCCAGTAGTATAGGGCGGGGGTCCTACAATGAGCAGTTCTTC. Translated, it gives CASSIGRGSYNEQFF.

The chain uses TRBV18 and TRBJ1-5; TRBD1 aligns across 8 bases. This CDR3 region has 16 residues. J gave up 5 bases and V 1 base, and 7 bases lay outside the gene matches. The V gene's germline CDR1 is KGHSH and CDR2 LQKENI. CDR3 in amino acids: CASSPLRQGAHQPQHF. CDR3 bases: TGTGCCAGCTCACCACTACGGCAGGGGGCCCATCAGCCCCAGCATTTT.

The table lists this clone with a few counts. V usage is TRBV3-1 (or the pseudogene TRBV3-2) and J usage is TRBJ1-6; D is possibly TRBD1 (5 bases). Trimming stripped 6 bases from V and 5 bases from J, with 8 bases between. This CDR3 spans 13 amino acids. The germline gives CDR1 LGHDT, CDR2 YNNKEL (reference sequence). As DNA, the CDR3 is TGTGCCAGCAGGCCGACAGATAATTCACCCCTCCACTTT. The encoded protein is CASRPTDNSPLHF.